The clone carrying this TCR beta chain showed up just once. The V and J ends lost 3 bases and 4 bases respectively, with 16 bases between them. CDR3 size: 15 residues. CDR1 SGDLS and CDR2 YYNGEE come from the germline V gene. The data were obtained in a study of blood T cell repertoires in COVID-19. Study in general: Sites in the United States, Italy and Spain provided acute and convalescent COVID-19 samples.

Profiling relied on immunoSEQ multiplex PCR, and the TCRdb table lists in-frame clones only, not all of them. The table has about 190,000 clones, just under 85% seen once. This chain links TRBV9 with TRBJ1-1, with a weak D call TRBD1 (5 bases). The TCR comes from a woman aged 70 to 79 with active or convalescent COVID-19. Sequenced material: peripheral blood. The CDR3, as DNA: TGTGCCAGCAGCGGGGTTGCGGCAGGGCGCACTGAAGCTTTCTTT. This translates into CASSGVAAGRTEAFF.